This TCR beta chain was documented in a study of shared clonotypes between healthy human individuals. Looking at the study overall: The people who gave samples were a couple of women and three men aged 18 to 49. Plates per donor: three CD4 naive, three CD4 memory, two CD8 naive, one CD8 memory.

Naive-designated CD8 cells lacked CD45RO, were positively enriched for CCR7, and omitted terminally differentiated effector memory CD45RA+ cells. Notes on this clone: Its specificity is unknown. This CDR3 is also generated by other DNA sequences in the sample.

Over several immunoSEQ plates, each subset's genomic DNA was distributed in even portions. The data were produced by immunoSEQ multiplex PCR, yet TCRdb's version contains in-frame clones alone and is incomplete. The sample shows roughly 770,000 clones, around 96% of them seen only once. Study conclusions and caveats: The naive CD4 repertoires of a handful of donors were compared, and approximately 5% of clonotypes were shared.

V lost 3 bases to trimming and J lost 8 bases, with 9 bases between them. The CDR3 runs to 12 residues. Germline V gives CDR1 SGHDT, CDR2 YYEEEE. Specimen: naive CD8+ T cells sorted from blood. The rearrangement joins TRBV5-6 to TRBJ2-1; D possibly corresponds to TRBD1 (5 bases). This clonotype was obtained from a young man in good health. The CDR3 here is CASSSQGYEQFF. In nucleotides, the CDR3 is TGTGCCAGCAGCTCCCAGGGATATGAGCAGTTCTTC.